Presented here are 14 T cell receptor beta chains from one specimen sequenced in a study of T cell repertoires in cytomegalovirus infection. Via MiXCR, TCRdb re-called the reads, giving one row per CDR3 protein. The repertoire holds approximately 110,000 distinct CDR3 sequences, with roughly a third as singletons. These TCRs' antigens remain unknown. This specimen was CD8+ T cells from cultured PBMCs, taken from culture after CMV antigen stimulation. The receptors originated from a human donor in good health (CMV status not recorded). Some clones in this sample may be carry-over from other donors' samples.

This chain uses TRBV19 with TRBJ2-3; TRBD1 agrees at 8 bases. CDR3 size: 16 residues. Germline V gene sequence: CDR1 LNHDA, CDR2 SQIVND (reference sequence). The trim removed 5 bases at V and 4 bases at J, leaving 11 bases unmatched. The CDR3 bases are TGTGCCAGTAGTCACCGGACAGGGCACGCCGCAGATACGCAGTATTTT. This encodes CASSHRTGHAADTQYF.

The sample holds a few counts of this clonotype. The chain is built from TRBV7-8 and TRBJ1-5; D ambiguous. The germline V and J ends were trimmed by 10 bases and 7 bases, with 14 bases remaining between them. Germline V gene sequence: CDR1 SGHVS, CDR2 FQNEAQ. The CDR3 extends over 12 amino acids. CDR3 loop: CAIPLRGQPQHF. The CDR3 DNA reads as TGTGCCATCCCCCTTCGGGGACAGCCCCAGCATTTT.

This sequence joins TRBV4-1 and TRBJ2-7; the match to TRBD2 covers 11 bases. Losses at the gene ends were 2 bases for V and 1 base for J; bases not matched to a gene: 4. The CDR3 is 16 amino acids. Germline CDR1 MGHRA, CDR2 YSYEKL. CDR3 bases: TGCGCCAGCAGCCAAACTCTAGCGGGGGGATCCTACGAGCAGTACTTC. As protein: CASSQTLAGGSYEQYF.

The sample holds many counts of this clonotype. This rearrangement joins TRBV12-3 or TRBV12-4 to TRBJ2-1; TRBD2 matches 10 bases. The CDR3 has 16 residues. J was trimmed by 7 bases and V by 8 bases; bases with no gene match: 14. The CDR3 reads CASSAKAGGLPNEQFF. The CDR3 nucleotides read TGTGCCAGCTCCGCAAAAGCGGGGGGGCTACCTAATGAGCAGTTCTTC.

This clonotype was recorded a few times. For the CDR3, the DNA is TGTGCCAGCAGTTTCGCCTATAGCAATCAGCCCCAGCATTTT. This translates into CASSFAYSNQPQHF. The rearrangement uses TRBV12-3 or TRBV12-4 and TRBJ1-5; D is undetermined. V was trimmed by 3 bases and J by 0 bases, leaving 6 bases between them. The CDR3 has 14 amino acids.

This clonotype was picked up a small number of times. This chain links TRBV7-9 with TRBJ1-4, with D unclear. This CDR3 spans 14 amino acids. Trimming left V 3 bases short and J 3 bases short, with 8 bases between. CDR1 is SEHNR and CDR2 is FQNEAQ in the germline V gene (reference sequence). Here the CDR3 reads CASSFADPNEKLFF. The CDR3 coding sequence is TGTGCCAGCAGCTTCGCGGATCCTAATGAAAAACTGTTTTTT.

CDR3 loop: CASSEVWVGGLGTKNIQYF. CDR3 coding DNA: TGTGCCAGCAGTGAAGTTTGGGTGGGAGGGCTCGGAACCAAAAACATTCAGTACTTC. The genes are TRBV6-1 and TRBJ2-4, with 7 nucleotides matching TRBD2. The CDR3 spans 19 residues. Germline V gives CDR1 MNHNS, CDR2 SASEGT. With 1 base clipped from V and 2 bases from J, the junction kept 14 bases outside the gene matches.

This chain connects TRBV6-1 to TRBJ1-6; no definite D call. Between the trimmed V and J ends, which lost 6 bases and 4 bases, there was a span of 13 bases. Germline-derived CDR1 and CDR2 are MNHNS and SASEGT. CDR3 length: 15 residues. The CDR3 DNA follows: TGTGCCAGCAGGGATGACACCGGTTATAATTCACCCCTCCACTTT. It yields the protein CASRDDTGYNSPLHF.

This clonotype was seen a few times. The chain uses TRBV7-2 and TRBJ1-1; D is unclear. This CDR3 region has 12 residues. Trimming stripped 11 bases from V and 10 bases from J, with 20 bases between. Germline CDR1 reads SGHTA; CDR2 reads FQGNSA. CDR3 region: CAGEGVRQGAFF. CDR3 nucleotide sequence: TGTGCCGGGGAGGGCGTCAGGCAAGGAGCTTTCTTT. Drawing the rest from reference TRBV7-2 and TRBJ1-1, the complete variable domain is GAGVSQSPSNKVTEKGKDVELRCDPISGHTALYWYRQSLGQGLEFLIYFQGNSAPDKSGLPSDRFSAERTGGSVSTLTIQRTQQEDSAVYLCAGEGVRQGAFFGQGTRLTVV.

V gene TRBV4-3 combines with J gene TRBJ2-4; maybe TRBD1 (5 bases). CDR3 length equals 16 residues. Germline assignment: CDR1 LGHNA and CDR2 YSLEER. V lost 3 bases and J lost 6, with 18 bases in between. The CDR3 loop reads CASSQDALQGGNIQYF. CDR3 DNA sequence: TGCGCCAGCAGCCAGGACGCCTTGCAGGGCGGAAACATTCAGTACTTC.

This sequence joins TRBV11-2 and TRBJ2-7, with D possibly TRBD1 on 6 matching bases. The CDR3 runs 16 residues. Germline CDR1 reads SGHAT; CDR2 reads FQNNGV. Trimming removed 10 bases at V and 1 base at J, with 23 bases between. CDR3 region: CATRIRSGHTSYEQYF. In DNA, the CDR3 is TGTGCCACAAGGATTAGATCGGGACACACATCCTACGAGCAGTACTTC.

V is TRBV5-4 and J is TRBJ1-4; D unclear. V was cut by 4 bases and J by 2 bases, with 9 bases left in between. CDR1 is SGHNT and CDR2 is YYREEE in the germline V gene (reference sequence). This CDR3 comprises 14 residues. The CDR3 nucleotides read TGTGCCAGCAGCCCGACACCGACTAATGAAAAACTGTTTTTT. Translated: CASSPTPTNEKLFF. Full variable domain (outside the CDR3, taken from reference TRBV5-4 and TRBJ1-4): ETGVTQSPTHLIKTRGQQVTLRCSSQSGHNTVSWYQQALGQGPQFIFQYYREEENGRGNFPPRFSGLQFPNYSSELNVNALELDDSALYLCASSPTPTNEKLFFGSGTQLSVL.

In its sample, this clonotype was seen many times. The V and J genes are TRBV7-8 and TRBJ2-3, with D unclear. V was shortened by 1 base and J by 10 bases, with 30 bases between the two germline ends. Germline V gene sequence: CDR1 SGHVS, CDR2 FQNEAQ. CDR3 length equals 19 residues. The CDR3 DNA reads TGTGCCAGCAGCTTAGTTTTTATACGTACGACCGCTGACCTTATGGCGCAGTATTTT. Translating gives CASSLVFIRTTADLMAQYF.

In nucleotides, the CDR3 is TGTGCCAGCATAATGGGGGCAGAGACCCAGTACTTC. Its protein product is CASIMGAETQYF. The gene calls are TRBV6-1 and TRBJ2-5; D perhaps matches TRBD1 (6 bases). CDR1 MNHNS and CDR2 SASEGT come from the germline V gene. Trimming took 7 bases from V and 4 from J, leaving 10 bases between them. This CDR3 spans 12 amino acids.